This TCR beta chain was identified in a study of CD8+CD57+ T cells in acquired aplastic anemia. According to the study, genomic DNA was the template for TCR beta VDJ and CDR3 profiling. MiXCR was run by TCRdb on the reads, yielding one entry per CDR3 protein. The sample holds 62,000 or so distinct CDR3 sequences, approximately 51% seen once. The CDR3 has 14 amino acids. Germline assignment: CDR1 LNHDA and CDR2 SQIVND (reference sequence). V lost 4 bases to trimming and J lost 5 bases, with 12 bases between them. The genes are TRBV19 and TRBJ2-1; D is possibly TRBD1 or TRBD2 (5 bases each). The clonotype comes from a human donor in good health, serving as a control. The sample consisted of sorted CD4+, CD8+, or CD8+CD57+ T cells (not recorded which) from PBMCs. For the CDR3, the DNA is TGTGCCAGTAGTACACGGGGCCTTAACAATGAGCAGTTCTTC. Its translation is CASSTRGLNNEQFF.